This TCR beta chain originates from a study of naive and memory T cell subsets. Study-wide results and limits: More TCRs at tuberculin sites were read as hypersensitivity T cell infiltration.

Amplification of ligated cDNA took four PCR rounds with SP2 and nested alpha and beta constant primers. MiXCR was run by TCRdb on the UMI-ligation and nested PCR reads, yielding one entry per CDR3 protein. The profile covers tens of thousands of distinct CDR3 sequences, with 9.5% to 11% appearing a single time and less than 4% taken by the ten largest. There are a few counts of this clonotype. Its specificity is not known. The CDR3 extends over 13 amino acids. V lost 6 bases and J 5 bases, leaving 13 bases between the germline ends. From germline, CDR1 is MNHEY and CDR2 SVGAGI. Indicated treatment: skin biopsy from PPD injection site in Mantoux-positive individual. An oligonucleotide containing a UMI was ligated to the 3' end of TCR cDNA. Reverse transcription used DNase-treated unsorted total RNA, aiming for roughly 1 to 1,100 ng.

The TCR sequence derives from an adult in good health. The specimen was skin, collected from a tuberculin skin test site. V gene TRBV6-5 combines with J gene TRBJ2-5; a weak D match, TRBD1 (7 bases). CDR3 DNA: TGTGCCAGCAGGGCAGGGGGGAAGGAGACCCAGTACTTC. It encodes CASRAGGKETQYF.